The 17 T cell receptor beta chains listed next were all sequenced from one sample in a study of blood T cell repertoires in COVID-19. Some clones are missing from TCRdb's copy, which holds only in-frame ones; the method was immunoSEQ multiplex PCR. Altogether 90,000 to 150,000 clones are present, roughly 85% being singletons, with the ten largest covering about 11%. The sample taken for sequencing was peripheral blood. All receptors come from a man aged 80 or over with acute or convalescent COVID-19.

V gene TRBV28 combines with J gene TRBJ2-7; 13 bases are shared with TRBD2. CDR3 size: 14 residues. CDR1 is MDHEN, CDR2 SYDVKM, per germline. Losses at the gene ends were 6 bases for V and 8 bases for J; bases not matched to a gene: 7. The CDR3 sequence: CASSDTSGRDKQYF. The CDR3 bases are TGTGCCAGCAGCGACACTAGCGGGAGGGATAAGCAGTACTTC.

V usage is TRBV6-5 and J usage is TRBJ1-6; TRBD1 agrees at 11 bases. J lost 10 bases, V lost 0 bases, and 5 bases had no gene match. This CDR3 has 16 amino acids. CDR1 is MNHEY and CDR2 is SVGAGI in the germline V gene. CDR3 nucleotide sequence: TGTGCCAGCAGTTACTCGGGCCGGACAGGGGGCTCACCCCTCCACTTT. It codes for CASSYSGRTGGSPLHF.

The chain recombines TRBV28 with TRBJ2-3, with D tentatively TRBD2 (6 bases). Trimming stripped 3 bases from V and 2 bases from J, with 9 bases between. The CDR3 totals 14 residues. CDR1 and CDR2 from the germline V gene are MDHEN and SYDVKM. Here the CDR3 DNA reads TGTGCCAGCAGTTTTGGGGGGAACACAGATACGCAGTATTTT. Protein product: CASSFGGNTDTQYF. Combining the CDR3 with reference TRBV28 and TRBJ2-3 gives the whole variable domain DVKVTQSSRYLVKRTGEKVFLECVQDMDHENMFWYRQDPGLGLRLIYFSYDVKMKEKGDIPEGYSVSREKKERFSLILESASTNQTSMYLCASSFGGNTDTQYFGPGTRLTVL.

In regard to this clone: Other nucleotide sequences from this sample produce the same CDR3. This chain joins TRBV5-1 and TRBJ1-3, with TRBD1 as a possible D gene (5 bases). V was trimmed by 0 bases and J by 1 base, leaving 8 bases between them. The germline CDR1 and CDR2 sequences are SGHRS and YFSETQ. The CDR3 has 15 amino acids. Written as DNA, the CDR3 is TGCGCCAGCAGCTTGGAGGCAGGGTCTGGAAACACCATATATTTT. As protein: CASSLEAGSGNTIYF.

This clone was found a few times. The J gene is TRBJ2-7, the V gene TRBV7-9; D gene ambiguous. This CDR3 contains 12 residues. Germline CDR1 SEHNR, CDR2 FQNEAQ (reference sequence). V was pared by 2 bases and J by 2 bases, with 4 bases between. The CDR3 here is CASSLHTYEQYF. The DNA of the CDR3 is TGTGCCAGCAGCTTACACACCTACGAGCAGTACTTC.

The chain carries TRBV7-2 and TRBJ1-2; 7 bases are shared with TRBD1. CDR3 length equals 16 residues. V shed 2 bases, J shed 0 bases, and the junction held 6 bases outside the gene matches. Germline CDR1 and CDR2: SGHTA and FQGNSA. CDR3 sequence reads: CASSLFRTGANYGYTF. CDR3 nucleotides: TGTGCCAGCAGCTTATTCCGTACAGGGGCTAACTATGGCTACACCTTC.

The chain is built from TRBV27 and TRBJ1-2, with D possibly matching TRBD1 (6 bases). The V gene lost 2 bases and the J gene lost 8 bases, with 12 bases spanning the gap. CDR3 length equals 13 residues. Looked up from germline, CDR1 is MNHEY and CDR2 is SMNVEV (reference sequence). This chain's CDR3 is CASSLNRVFGYTF. The CDR3 DNA reads as TGTGCCAGCAGTTTAAACAGGGTGTTCGGCTACACCTTC.

V usage is TRBV27 and J usage is TRBJ2-1; 10 bases are a match to TRBD1. Germline V CDR1 and CDR2: MNHEY, SMNVEV (reference sequence). The CDR3 is made up of 15 amino acids. The ends lost 6 bases at V and 2 bases at J; junction bases unmatched: 4. In nucleotides, the CDR3 is TGTGCCAGCAGAACCGGACAGGGGGCCTACAATGAGCAGTTCTTC. It translates to CASRTGQGAYNEQFF.

The chain is built from TRBV4-1 and TRBJ1-5; 10 bases align to TRBD1. CDR3 size: 14 residues. Germline CDR1 MGHRA, CDR2 YSYEKL. With 4 bases clipped from V and 4 bases from J, the junction kept 1 base outside the gene matches. The CDR3: CASSPGQGNQPQHF. The CDR3 nucleotides are TGCGCCAGCAGCCCGGGACAGGGGAATCAGCCCCAGCATTTT.

The rearrangement uses TRBV27 and TRBJ2-1; D not certain. Trimming left V 0 bases short and J 3 bases short, with 6 bases between. The V gene's germline CDR1 is MNHEY and CDR2 SMNVEV (reference sequence). The CDR3 runs 14 residues. Here the CDR3 reads CASSLSPSYNEQFF. For the CDR3, the DNA is TGTGCCAGCAGTTTATCCCCCAGCTACAATGAGCAGTTCTTC.

The chain is built from TRBV5-1 and TRBJ2-4; 12 bases agree with TRBD1. Germline V gene sequence: CDR1 SGHRS, CDR2 YFSETQ. The CDR3 has 15 amino acids. The trim removed 4 bases at V and 7 bases at J, leaving 6 bases unmatched. For the CDR3, the DNA is TGCGCCAGCAGCCCGGGGGGACAGGGGGCGAACATTCAGTACTTC. Amino acids: CASSPGGQGANIQYF.

For this clone: The sample carries other DNA sequences with the same CDR3. The chain has TRBV7-2 and TRBJ1-1; TRBD1 is a possible D gene (5 bases). Trimming took 1 base from V and 1 from J, leaving 7 bases between them. This CDR3 comprises 14 residues. Germline V lookup: CDR1 SGHTA, CDR2 FQGNSA. This chain's CDR3 is CASSLGQQNTEAFF. For the CDR3, the DNA is TGTGCCAGCAGCTTAGGACAGCAGAACACTGAAGCTTTCTTT. The entire variable domain, with the rest obtained from reference TRBV7-2 and TRBJ1-1, is as follows: GAGVSQSPSNKVTEKGKDVELRCDPISGHTALYWYRQSLGQGLEFLIYFQGNSAPDKSGLPSDRFSAERTGGSVSTLTIQRTQQEDSAVYLCASSLGQQNTEAFFGQGTRLTVV.

The rearrangement links TRBV5-1 to TRBJ1-6; 9 bases align to TRBD1. Germline CDR1 and CDR2: SGHRS and YFSETQ. V lost 3 bases to trimming and J lost 10 bases; unmatched junction nucleotides: 11. This CDR3 is 16 amino acids long. The CDR3 reads CASSSDSGQGRSPLHF. For the CDR3, the DNA is TGCGCCAGCAGCTCGGACTCGGGACAGGGTAGATCACCCCTCCACTTT.

The genes are TRBV27 and TRBJ2-7, with D possibly matching TRBD2 (6 bases). Trimming cost V 6 bases and J 0 bases, with 15 bases left between them. The CDR3 spans 15 residues. Germline V lookup: CDR1 MNHEY, CDR2 SMNVEV (reference sequence). The CDR3 region is CASRGMGGSSYEQYF. CDR3 nucleotide sequence: TGTGCCAGCAGGGGAATGGGGGGTAGCTCCTACGAGCAGTACTTC.

V is TRBV12-5 and J is TRBJ2-5; no clear D gene. The CDR3 length is 12 residues. Germline V lookup: CDR1 LGHNT, CDR2 FRNRAP. V was shortened by 2 bases and J by 3 bases, with 4 bases between the two germline ends. CDR3 DNA sequence: TGTGCTAGTGGTTTGAGCGAAGAGACCCAGTACTTC. Amino acid sequence: CASGLSEETQYF. The variable domain in full, with the rest retrieved from reference TRBV12-5 and TRBJ2-5, is DARVTQTPRHKVTEMGQEVTMRCQPILGHNTVFWYRQTMMQGLELLAYFRNRAPLDDSGMPKDRFSAEMPDATLATLKIQPSEPRDSAVYFCASGLSEETQYFGPGTRLLVL.

J is TRBJ1-5 and V is TRBV4-3; D not certain. The CDR3 has 15 amino acids. With 0 bases removed from V and 0 bases from J, the gap between germline ends came to 6 bases. Germline loops: CDR1 LGHNA, CDR2 YSLEER. The CDR3 here is CASSQEAYSNQPQHF. The CDR3 DNA follows: TGCGCCAGCAGCCAAGAGGCATATAGCAATCAGCCCCAGCATTTT.

The chain joins TRBV15 to TRBJ1-2, with 8 nucleotides matching TRBD1. Trimming at V came to 1 base and at J to 0 bases, leaving 4 bases not matched to a gene. The CDR3 sequence is 16 residues long. The germline V gene encodes CDR1 LNHNV and CDR2 YYDKDF (reference sequence). Here the CDR3 reads CATSRGGQAANYGYTF. CDR3 DNA: TGTGCCACCAGCAGAGGGGGACAGGCGGCTAACTATGGCTACACCTTC.